Reported below is one T cell receptor (beta chain). The data were obtained in a study of T cell responses to AZD1222 COVID-19 vaccine. V was shortened by 2 bases and J by 0 bases, with 2 bases between the two germline ends. The length of the CDR3 is 13 residues. Per the germline V gene, CDR1 is LGHNA and CDR2 is YSLEER. TCRdb keeps only in-frame clones here, not all; method: immunoSEQ multiplex PCR. The top ten hold 9.5% to 15% of the sample, which has 90,000 to 150,000 clones, about 87% seen once. The chain uses TRBV4-3 and TRBJ1-5; D remains unclear. This receptor was identified in an adult in good health. Material: peripheral blood, obtained on day 0 of AZD1222 vaccination. The CDR3 reads CASSQTSNQPQHF. CDR3 nucleotide sequence: TGCGCCAGCAGCCAAACTAGCAATCAGCCCCAGCATTTT.